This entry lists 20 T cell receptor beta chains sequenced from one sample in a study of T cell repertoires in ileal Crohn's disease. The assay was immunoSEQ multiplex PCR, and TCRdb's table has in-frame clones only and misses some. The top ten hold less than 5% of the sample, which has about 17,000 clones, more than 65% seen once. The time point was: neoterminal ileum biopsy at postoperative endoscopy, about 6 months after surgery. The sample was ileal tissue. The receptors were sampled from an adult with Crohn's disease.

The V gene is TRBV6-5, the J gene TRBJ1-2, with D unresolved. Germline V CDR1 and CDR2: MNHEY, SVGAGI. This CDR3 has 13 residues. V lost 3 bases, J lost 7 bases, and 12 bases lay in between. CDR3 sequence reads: CASSYGLLGGYTF. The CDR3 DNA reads TGTGCCAGCAGTTATGGTTTACTAGGTGGCTACACCTTC.

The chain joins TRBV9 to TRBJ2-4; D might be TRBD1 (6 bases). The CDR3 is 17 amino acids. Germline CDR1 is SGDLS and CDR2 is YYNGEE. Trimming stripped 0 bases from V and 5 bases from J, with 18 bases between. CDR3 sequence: CASSVAASRGGENIQYF. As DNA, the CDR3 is TGTGCCAGCAGCGTAGCGGCGAGCAGGGGTGGAGAAAACATTCAGTACTTC.

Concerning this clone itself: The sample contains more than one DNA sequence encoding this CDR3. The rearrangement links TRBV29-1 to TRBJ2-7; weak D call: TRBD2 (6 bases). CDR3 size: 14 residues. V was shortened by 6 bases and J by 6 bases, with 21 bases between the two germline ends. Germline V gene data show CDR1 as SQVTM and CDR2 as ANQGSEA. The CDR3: CSVGSGAKRGEQYF. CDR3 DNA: TGCAGCGTCGGTAGCGGAGCAAAAAGGGGCGAGCAGTACTTC.

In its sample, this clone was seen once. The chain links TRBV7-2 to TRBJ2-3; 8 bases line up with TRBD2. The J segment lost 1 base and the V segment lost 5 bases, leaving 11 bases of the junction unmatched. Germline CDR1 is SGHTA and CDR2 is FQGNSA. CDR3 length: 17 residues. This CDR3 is CASSPTLAGARTDTQYF. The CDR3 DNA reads TGTGCCAGCAGCCCGACGCTAGCGGGCGCCCGCACAGATACGCAGTATTTT. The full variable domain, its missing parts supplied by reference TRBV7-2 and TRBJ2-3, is GAGVSQSPSNKVTEKGKDVELRCDPISGHTALYWYRQSLGQGLEFLIYFQGNSAPDKSGLPSDRFSAERTGGSVSTLTIQRTQQEDSAVYLCASSPTLAGARTDTQYFGPGTRLTVL.

The CDR3 region has the DNA TGTGCCAGCAGCCTGGGACAGGGAGTGCGAAATTCACCCCTCCACTTT. This sequence encodes CASSLGQGVRNSPLHF. The V call is TRBV5-6, the J call TRBJ1-6; 9 bases align to TRBD1. Germline V gene lookup returns CDR1 SGHDT and CDR2 YYEEEE. Unmatched junction bases numbered 9, after V lost 4 bases and J lost 7 bases. The length of the CDR3 is 16 residues. Based on the CDR3 plus reference TRBV5-6 and TRBJ1-6, the full variable domain is DAGVTQSPTHLIKTRGQQVTLRCSPKSGHDTVSWYQQALGQGPQFIFQYYEEEERQRGNFPDRFSGHQFPNYSSELNVNALLLGDSALYLCASSLGQGVRNSPLHFGNGTRLTVT.

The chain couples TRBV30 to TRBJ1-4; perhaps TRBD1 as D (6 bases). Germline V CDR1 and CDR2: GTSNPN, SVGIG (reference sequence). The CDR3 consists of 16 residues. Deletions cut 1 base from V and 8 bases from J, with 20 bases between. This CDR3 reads CAWSGGPSGVKEKLFF. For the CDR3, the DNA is TGTGCCTGGAGTGGGGGACCTTCAGGGGTAAAGGAAAAACTGTTTTTT.

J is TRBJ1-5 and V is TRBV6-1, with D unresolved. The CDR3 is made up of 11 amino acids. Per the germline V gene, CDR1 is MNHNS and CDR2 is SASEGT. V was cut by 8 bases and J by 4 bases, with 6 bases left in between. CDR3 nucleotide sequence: TGTGCCAGCGGGGAGAATCAGCCCCAGCATTTT. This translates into CASGENQPQHF.

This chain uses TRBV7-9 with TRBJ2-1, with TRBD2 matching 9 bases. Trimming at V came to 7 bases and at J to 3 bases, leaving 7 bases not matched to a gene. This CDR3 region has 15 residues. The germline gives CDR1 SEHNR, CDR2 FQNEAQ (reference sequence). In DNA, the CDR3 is TGTGCCAGCACCCACCTAGCGGGGAGCTACAATGAGCAGTTCTTC. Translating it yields CASTHLAGSYNEQFF.

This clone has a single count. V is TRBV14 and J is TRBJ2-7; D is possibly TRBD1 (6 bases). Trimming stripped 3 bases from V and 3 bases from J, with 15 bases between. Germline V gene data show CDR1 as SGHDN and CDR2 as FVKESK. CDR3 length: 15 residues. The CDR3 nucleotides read TGTGCCAGCAGCCAGGATCGGGCAGGGGACTACGAGCAGTACTTC. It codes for CASSQDRAGDYEQYF.

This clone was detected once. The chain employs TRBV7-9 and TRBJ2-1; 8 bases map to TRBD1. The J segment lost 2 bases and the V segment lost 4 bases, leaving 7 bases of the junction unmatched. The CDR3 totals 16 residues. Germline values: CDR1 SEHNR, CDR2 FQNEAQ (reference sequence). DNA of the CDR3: TGTGCCAGCAGCTGGGCTCCGGGACAGGCCTACAATGAGCAGTTCTTC. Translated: CASSWAPGQAYNEQFF.

CDR3 in amino acids: CASSYPVRRANEKLFF. DNA for the CDR3: TGTGCCAGCAGCTACCCAGTGAGGAGAGCTAATGAAAAACTGTTTTTT. The chain uses TRBV11-2 and TRBJ1-4; D is unclear. V lost 4 bases, J lost 3 bases, and 15 bases lay in between. The germline V gene has CDR1 SGHAT and CDR2 FQNNGV. This CDR3 has 16 amino acids. Combining the CDR3 with reference TRBV11-2 and TRBJ1-4 gives the whole variable domain EAGVAQSPRYKIIEKRQSVAFWCNPISGHATLYWYQQILGQGPKLLIQFQNNGVVDDSQLPKDRFSAERLKGVDSTLKIQPAKLEDSAVYLCASSYPVRRANEKLFFGSGTQLSVL.

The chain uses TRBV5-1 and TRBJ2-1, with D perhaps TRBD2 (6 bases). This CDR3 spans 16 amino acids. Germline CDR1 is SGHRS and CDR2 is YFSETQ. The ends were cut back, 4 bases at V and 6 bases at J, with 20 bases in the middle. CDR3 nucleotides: TGCGCCAGCAGCCTCCCTAGCGCGCTTGGGGGCAATGAGCAGTTCTTC. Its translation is CASSLPSALGGNEQFF.

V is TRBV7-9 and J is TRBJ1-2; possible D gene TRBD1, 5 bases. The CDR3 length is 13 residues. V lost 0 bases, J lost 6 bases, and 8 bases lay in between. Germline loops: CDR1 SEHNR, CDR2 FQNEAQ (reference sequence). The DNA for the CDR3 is TGTGCCAGCAGCTTAGCCGGGACTAATGGCTACACCTTC. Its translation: CASSLAGTNGYTF. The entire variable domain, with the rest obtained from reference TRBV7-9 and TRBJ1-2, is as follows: DTGVSQNPRHKITKRGQNVTFRCDPISEHNRLYWYRQTLGQGPEFLTYFQNEAQLEKSRLLSDRFSAERPKGSFSTLEIQRTEQGDSAMYLCASSLAGTNGYTFGSGTRLTVV.

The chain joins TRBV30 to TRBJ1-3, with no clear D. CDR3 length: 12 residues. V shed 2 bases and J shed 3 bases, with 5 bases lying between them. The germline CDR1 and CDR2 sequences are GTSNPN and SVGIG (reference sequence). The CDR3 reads CAWSSVGNTIYF. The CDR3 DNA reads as TGTGCCTGGAGTTCCGTTGGAAACACCATATATTTT.

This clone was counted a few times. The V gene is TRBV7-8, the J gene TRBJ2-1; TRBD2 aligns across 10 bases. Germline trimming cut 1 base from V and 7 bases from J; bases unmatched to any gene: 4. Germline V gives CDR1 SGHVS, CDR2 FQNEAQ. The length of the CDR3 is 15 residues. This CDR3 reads CASSLVVAGGNEQFF. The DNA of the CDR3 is TGTGCCAGCAGCTTAGTCGTAGCGGGGGGAAATGAGCAGTTCTTC.

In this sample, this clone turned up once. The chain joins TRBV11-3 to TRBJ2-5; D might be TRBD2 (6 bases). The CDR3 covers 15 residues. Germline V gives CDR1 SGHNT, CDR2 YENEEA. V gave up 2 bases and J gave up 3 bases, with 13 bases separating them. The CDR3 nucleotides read TGTGCCAGCAGCTTATTTGGGGGGTCTAAAGAGACCCAGTACTTC. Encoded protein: CASSLFGGSKETQYF. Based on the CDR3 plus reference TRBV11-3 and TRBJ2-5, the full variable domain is EAGVVQSPRYKIIEKKQPVAFWCNPISGHNTLYWYLQNLGQGPELLIRYENEEAVDDSQLPKDRFSAERLKGVDSTLKIQPAELGDSAVYLCASSLFGGSKETQYFGPGTRLLVL.

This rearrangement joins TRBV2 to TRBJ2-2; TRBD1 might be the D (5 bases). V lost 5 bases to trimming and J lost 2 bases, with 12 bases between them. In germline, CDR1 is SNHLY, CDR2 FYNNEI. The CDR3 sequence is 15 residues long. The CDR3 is CASSKDSSNTGELFF. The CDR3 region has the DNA TGTGCCAGCAGTAAAGACAGCTCTAACACCGGGGAGCTGTTTTTT. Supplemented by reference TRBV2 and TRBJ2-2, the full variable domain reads EPEVTQTPSHQVTQMGQEVILRCVPISNHLYFYWYRQILGQKVEFLVSFYNNEISEKSEIFDDQFSVERPDGSNFTLKIRSTKLEDSAMYFCASSKDSSNTGELFFGEGSRLTVL.

The DNA for the CDR3 is TGTGCCAGCAGCTTGGCCGGACAGGCCGGGGGGTTCTTC. As protein: CASSLAGQAGGFF. The chain recombines TRBV7-8 with TRBJ2-1, with a possible D match to TRBD1 (7 bases). Trimming left V 3 bases short and J 15 bases short, with 18 bases between. The germline V gene encodes CDR1 SGHVS and CDR2 FQNEAQ. This CDR3 comprises 13 residues.

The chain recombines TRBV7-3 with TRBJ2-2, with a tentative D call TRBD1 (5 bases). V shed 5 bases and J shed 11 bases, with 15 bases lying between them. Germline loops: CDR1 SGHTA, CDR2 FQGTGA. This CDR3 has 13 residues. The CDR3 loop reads CASSVGQRSELFF. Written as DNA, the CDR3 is TGTGCCAGCAGCGTAGGACAACGATCTGAGCTGTTTTTT.

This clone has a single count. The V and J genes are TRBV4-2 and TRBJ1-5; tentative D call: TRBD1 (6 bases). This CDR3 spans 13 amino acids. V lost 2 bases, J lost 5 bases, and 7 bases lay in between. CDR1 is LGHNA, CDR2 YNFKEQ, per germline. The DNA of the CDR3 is TGTGCCAGCAGCCAAAGGACAGATCAGCCCCAGCATTTT. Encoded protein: CASSQRTDQPQHF.